The following is a TCR beta chain sequence with its context. Its ends do not fully match the called genes, so a read error is possible. The method was immunoSEQ multiplex PCR; TCRdb's version includes in-frame clones alone and lacks a portion of them. This table holds roughly 7,500 clones, approximately 84% found once. This sample stems from a study of blood T cell repertoires in COVID-19. The CDR3 contains 19 residues. The germline CDR1 and CDR2 sequences are KGHDR and SFDVKD. Input material: peripheral blood. The receptor comes from a human donor in a cohort sampled during active COVID-19. V is TRBV24-1 and J is TRBJ2-2; TRBD2 matches at 7 bases. Here the CDR3 DNA reads TGTGCCACCAGTGATCATCCTACATCGACAGCGGGAAACATCGGGGAGCTGTTTTTT. Protein: CATSDHPTSTAGNIGELFF.